This paragraph covers one TCR beta chain sequence. Its cognate antigen is unknown. The authors sequenced unsorted PBMC DNA on ten immunoSEQ deep assay plates. The assay was immunoSEQ multiplex PCR, and TCRdb's table has in-frame clones only and misses some. The sample includes hundreds of thousands of clones, over 60% seen only once; the top ten take 12%. This CDR3 region has 14 residues. Germline V gives CDR1 MNHEY, CDR2 SMNVEV (reference sequence). V gave up 6 bases and J gave up 7 bases, with 19 bases separating them. The source of the sample is a study of shared clonotypes between healthy human individuals. Study context: Contributing individuals were a couple of females and three males aged 18 to 49.

Study results and caveats: Since donors were few, the genetic and exposure-history diversity represented was limited.

Healthy HIV-negative adults with no recent acute infections or vaccinations were recruited as donors. Sequenced material: PBMCs. This clonotype was obtained from a woman aged 35 to 49 in good health. Some clones in this sample may be carry-over from other donors' samples. The genes are TRBV27 and TRBJ2-7; TRBD1 is a possible D gene (6 bases). The CDR3 DNA is TGTGCCAGCAGCTCAAGACAGGACTCCTGGGAGCAGTACTTC. This gives the protein CASSSRQDSWEQYF.